One sample yielded the 9 T cell receptor beta chains listed below, sequenced in a study of post-analysis software for immune sequencing data (dated by TCRdb to 2013 to 2016). Receptors were amplified or captured by PCR. TCRdb names Illumina HiSeq 2500 as the instrument used. To reduce PCR and sequencing biases, unique molecular identifiers were built into the TCR beta cDNA libraries. Starting from the raw public reads, TCRdb applied fastp trimming at Q25, assembled clones with MiXCR and retained in-frame beta chains. Merged by CDR3 protein, the rows form single entries marked with the most common genes and DNA. The sample yields 350,000 to 500,000 distinct CDR3 sequences; approximately 38% were counted once. 6% to 9% of the sample comes from the top ten. These receptors are not linked to any known antigen. Here is what the overall study found, with its caveats: Four to six TRBV segments, including TRBV5-6, TRBV5-1 and TRBV20-1, were significantly more frequent in patients than controls.

Sample: blood. Receptor source: a girl aged 2 to 9 with multiple sclerosis.

The gene calls are TRBV12-3 or TRBV12-4 and TRBJ1-5; D remains unclear. This CDR3 is built from 11 residues. Trimming shortened V by 8 bases and J by 6 bases, and 8 bases separated the two germline ends. The CDR3 nucleotides read TGTGCCAGCTCCGTGGGTCAGCCCCAGCATTTT. Translation gives CASSVGQPQHF.

The table lists this clonotype with a count of one. The chain uses TRBV2 and TRBJ1-1; D might be TRBD1 (6 bases). CDR3 length equals 13 residues. V lost 9 bases, J lost 5 bases, and 16 bases lay in between. Germline CDR1 is SNHLY and CDR2 is FYNNEI. CDR3: CARERGLGTEAFF. Written as DNA, the CDR3 is TGTGCCAGAGAGCGGGGGCTAGGAACTGAAGCTTTCTTT.

Only a few counts were recorded for this clonotype. CDR3 loop: CASSQAVGSGANVLTF. DNA for the CDR3: TGTGCCAGCAGCCAAGCAGTCGGTTCTGGGGCCAACGTCCTGACTTTC. The chain is built from TRBV4-2 and TRBJ2-6; no definite D call. The CDR3 runs to 16 residues. Deletions cut 1 base from V and 1 base from J, with 8 bases between. Germline CDR1 reads LGHNA; CDR2 reads YNFKEQ.

This clonotype occurred a few times. The chain has TRBV20-1 and TRBJ2-1; TRBD2 matches 7 bases. The J segment lost 0 bases and the V segment lost 8 bases, leaving 1 base of the junction unmatched. In germline, CDR1 is DFQATT, CDR2 SNEGSKA (reference sequence). This CDR3 contains 12 residues. The CDR3 region has the DNA TGCAGTTGCGGGAGCTCCTACAATGAGCAGTTCTTC. Encoded protein: CSCGSSYNEQFF.

V usage is TRBV12-5 and J usage is TRBJ2-1; TRBD1 or TRBD2 may be the D gene (5 bases each). V lost 7 bases to trimming and J lost 1 base, with 11 bases between them. The germline CDR1 and CDR2 sequences are LGHNT and FRNRAP. The CDR3 is 14 residues long. For the CDR3, the DNA is TGTGCTAGTGTCCCGGGACGGTCCTACAATGAGCAGTTCTTC. Translated: CASVPGRSYNEQFF.

This clonotype occurred a few times. V usage is TRBV6-5 and J usage is TRBJ1-4; 10 bases align to TRBD1. The CDR3 consists of 15 residues. With V trimmed by 5 bases and J by 8 bases, 8 bases remained unmatched. In germline, CDR1 is MNHEY, CDR2 SVGAGI. The CDR3 DNA reads as TGTGCCAGCAGTACCGCTGACAGGGGGCGGGAAAAACTGTTTTTT. It codes for CASSTADRGREKLFF.

The V gene is TRBV25-1, the J gene TRBJ1-1, with D perhaps TRBD1 (5 bases). CDR1 is MGHDK, CDR2 SYGVNS, per germline. The CDR3 loop spans 12 amino acids. V lost 6 bases, J lost 8 bases, and 13 bases lay in between. Here the CDR3 DNA reads TGTGCCAGCAGGGGGGGGTATTTCGAAGCTTTCTTT. Protein product: CASRGGYFEAFF.

This clonotype was observed a few times. J is TRBJ2-7 and V is TRBV28, with TRBD2 matching 13 bases. CDR1 and CDR2 (germline): MDHEN, SYDVKM. The ends lost 7 bases at V and 3 bases at J; junction bases unmatched: 18. The CDR3 loop spans 19 amino acids. The CDR3, as DNA: TGTGCCAGCACCCAAGCAACCGGGACTAGCGGGATTGTCGACTACGAGCAGTACTTC. It encodes CASTQATGTSGIVDYEQYF.

This chain links TRBV6-2 or TRBV6-3 with TRBJ2-5; D ambiguous. CDR3 length: 11 residues. V lost 6 bases, J lost 6 bases, and 8 bases lay in between. Germline CDR1 and CDR2: MNHEY and SVGEGT. This chain's CDR3 is CASSHGKTQYF. As DNA, the CDR3 is TGTGCCAGCAGCCACGGAAAGACCCAGTACTTC.